This record concerns one T cell receptor beta chain sequence. Its target is unknown. The CDR3 spans 16 residues. Germline CDR1 is MNHEY and CDR2 is SMNVEV (reference sequence). V was pared by 4 bases and J by 3 bases, with 13 bases between. Positively selected for CCR7, the CD45RO-negative cells used as naive CD8 cells excluded terminally differentiated effector memory CD45RA+ cells. The sample comes from a study of shared clonotypes between healthy human individuals. Across the study: Three CD4 naive, three CD4 memory, two CD8 naive and one CD8 memory plate were used per donor. Study-level points and caveats: Naive subsets generally exceeded memory subsets in estimated richness. The genetic and exposure-history diversity represented was limited by few donors.

The repertoire was sequenced with immunoSEQ multiplex PCR; TCRdb's copy has only in-frame clones and lacks some. Of about 2 million clones detected, about 95% appear once; the ten largest clones hold 0.9% to 1.3%. The source of this sequence is a man in his late teens or twenties in good health. The sequenced sample consisted of naive CD8+ T cells sorted from blood. The V call is TRBV27, the J call TRBJ1-6, with no clear D. The CDR3 region has the DNA TGTGCCAGCAGTTCAACCCAGCGATTCTATAATTCACCCCTCCACTTT. It codes for CASSSTQRFYNSPLHF.